Listed here is a single T cell receptor (beta chain). Drawing of blood for sampling happened at baseline, at cycle 4 day 1, and at cycle 7 day 1. The data were obtained in a study of OX40 agonist ivuxolimab in advanced cancers. Study at large: Each patient was given ivuxolimab into a vein every 2 weeks, at 0.01 to 10 mg/kg. A history of anti-PD-1, anti-PD-L1 or anti-CTLA-4 therapy was acceptable, and 40% had some.

The germline V and J ends were trimmed by 0 bases and 1 base, with 9 bases remaining between them. The V gene's germline CDR1 is SGHVS and CDR2 FNYEAQ. The CDR3 runs 15 residues. The table came from immunoSEQ multiplex PCR; TCRdb's copy has only in-frame clones and leaves some out. Of 65,000 to 95,000 clones detected, less than 95% appear once; the ten largest clones hold about 0.35%. The rearrangement links TRBV7-6 to TRBJ2-5; D uncertain. The TCR originated in an adult with an advanced solid tumor such as melanoma, head and neck, liver or kidney cancer. The sequencing here drew on CD4+ or CD8+ T cells sorted from blood, taken in a trial of the OX40 agonist ivuxolimab. CDR3 coding DNA: TGTGCCAGCAGCTTAGCGGGCAGTCTCCAAGAGACCCAGTACTTC. As protein: CASSLAGSLQETQYF. The full variable domain, rest sourced from reference TRBV7-6 and TRBJ2-5, is GAGVSQSPRYKVTKRGQDVALRCDPISGHVSLYWYRQALGQGPEFLTYFNYEAQQDKSGLPNDRFSAERPEGSISTLTIQRTEQRDSAMYRCASSLAGSLQETQYFGPGTRLLVL.